This T cell receptor beta chain was sequenced during a study of T cells in Graves' hyperthyroidism and ophthalmopathy. Authors of the study amplified TCR beta CDR3 regions from RNA transcripts. During a first-round RT-PCR of the TCR CDR3, the HTBI primer set was used. Via MiXCR, TCRdb re-called the multiplex PCR reads, giving one row per CDR3 protein. Found here are 650,000 to 750,000 distinct CDR3 sequences, 11% to 15% of them singletons; the top ten hold 9.5% to 13%. The V gene's germline CDR1 is SGHTA and CDR2 FQGNSA. The V and J ends lost 2 bases and 0 bases respectively, with 16 bases between them. The CDR3 is made up of 17 amino acids.

The V gene is TRBV7-2, the J gene TRBJ1-1, with D hard to call. Sequenced: blood. This sequence originates from a woman aged 18-30 years with Graves' hyperthyroidism. In DNA, the CDR3 is TGTGCCAGCAGCTTATTCTCCTCCAAATTCATGAACACTGAAGCTTTCTTT. Translated, it gives CASSLFSSKFMNTEAFF.